A selection of T cell receptor beta chains follows, all from one sample in a study. TCRdb re-analysed the RT-PCR reads in MiXCR, keeping a single row per CDR3 protein. Here the sample spans about 680,000 distinct CDR3 sequences, 11% to 15% being singletons. Sequencing was done on a sample of memory CD4+ T cells from blood. These receptors were taken from a female donor in good health, serving as a healthy control. Both conserved end residues are part of each CDR3. Size tells how often a clone was seen (once, few, many) or the class of an expanded clone, and some rows leave it out.

v_call | clone_size | cdr3_aa
TRBV9 | many | CASSVDPQETQYF
TRBV9 | . | CASSADSNNSPLHF
TRBV11-2 | few | CASSPGTGQPQHF
TRBV7-8 | many | CASSPPKMDTQYF
TRBV29-1 | few | CSAPGTGTYYGYTF
TRBV28 | few | CASSVLQGYTF
TRBV6-2/TRBV6-3 | many | CASSLYRDTEAFF
TRBV18 | few | CASSPPSNLAYNEQFF
TRBV20-1 | . | CSASGPGVTQYF
TRBV18 | many | CASHGQGGETQYF
TRBV5-1 | many | CASSLFGGLSDTQYF
TRBV18 | few | CASSLYTGTTNTGELFF
TRBV2 | . | CATGLAAYNEQYF
TRBV6-1 | few | CASTREGLNEQFF
TRBV27 | . | CASSSAIQETQYF
TRBV6-6 | many | CASSTTGREQYF
TRBV5-1 | few | CASSLYEGSEGYTF
TRBV28 | . | CASGETGRGNSPLHF
TRBV10-3 | many | CAISESVRDTDTQYF
TRBV7-2 | . | CASSFPLGGEETQYF
TRBV5-1 | many | CASSRGGEVTYEQYF
TRBV5-1 | many | CASSWDGENTEAFF
TRBV20-1 | few | CSASVPGESSYEQYF
TRBV6-2/TRBV6-3 | few | CASSYTEQGYEQYF
TRBV29-1 | . | CSVERRGSVASNYGYTF
TRBV6-4 | . | CASSDSKTEPQETQYF
TRBV6-6 | few | CASSYSRGRFGEQYF
TRBV6-5 | . | CASLNRERYEQYF
TRBV5-6 | few | CASSLGPTGAINQPQHF
TRBV12-3/TRBV12-4 | many | CASSTNRYNEQYF
TRBV3-1 | few | CASRPKTGSLNTEAFF
TRBV20-1 | few | CSARDRYLSNEQFF
TRBV28 | . | CASSFRTSGRRVRQNEQFF
TRBV6-2/TRBV6-3 | . | CASSQWTGGFGGYTF
TRBV28 | few | CASSRVQGVSIQYF
TRBV6-2/TRBV6-3 | few | CASNRDRFTYEQYF
TRBV20-1 | . | CSAQGTSGSYNEQFF
TRBV27 | few | CASSRPPGQDNNEQFF
TRBV7-8 | . | CASSLIRGGYTF
TRBV7-2 | many | CASSRQGLAEAFF
TRBV7-2 | many | CASSLARAHEQYF
TRBV15 | . | CATSRSDDSYEQYF
TRBV7-2 | few | CASSLYRVGNTEAFF
TRBV5-1 | many | CASSLSVGLDTEAFF
TRBV27 | few | CASSQPGLLLDEQFF
TRBV6-2/TRBV6-3 | few | CASSPPGGLTKTQYF
TRBV7-2 | . | CASSLLTSSGEQFF
TRBV3-1 | . | CASSQDLKRTQYF
TRBV29-1 | many | CSVFRGRDYEQYF
TRBV6-6 | few | CASSSGTASNQPQHF
TRBV7-2 | . | CASSLVVQANEQFF
TRBV7-6 | few | CASSRTGDSYNEQFF
TRBV28 | few | CASSEVPQPQHF
TRBV20-1 | . | CSASPGGKNIQYF
TRBV6-4 | few | CASSDLGSTHNEQFF
TRBV7-2 | many | CASSLVWGPEETQYF
TRBV5-1 | . | CASKGGSATSTDTKYF
TRBV19 | once | CASSILPGGGPSEQFF